These T cell receptor beta chains were read from a single sample in a study of blood T cell repertoires in COVID-19. Clones were read by immunoSEQ multiplex PCR, and TCRdb kept only the in-frame ones, dropping some. The sample consists of tens of thousands of clones, 70% to 90% of them appearing once. The sequenced material came from peripheral blood. All receptors come from a human donor in a cohort sampled during active COVID-19. Each CDR3 is given with its conserved first and last residue. A D gene is named only where the DNA matches it firmly. A row's size may be missing; if present it is once, few, many or a size class.

v_call,j_call,clone_size,d_call,cdr3_nt,cdr3_aa
TRBV6-1,TRBJ2-2,-,TRBD1,TGTGCCAGCAGTGACCCGGGACAGCCCACCGGGGAGCTGTTTTTT,CASSDPGQPTGELFF
TRBV15,TRBJ2-1,once,TRBD1,TGTGCCACCAGCAGGTCCGCCGGGACAGGGGGATTCGAGCAGTTCTTC,CATSRSAGTGGFEQFF
TRBV12-5,TRBJ1-1,-,TRBD1,TGTGCTAGTGGTTTGGAGAGGACAGGGGAGTTTTACACTGAAGCTTTCTTT,CASGLERTGEFYTEAFF
TRBV2,TRBJ2-3,-,TRBD2,TGTGCCAGTCTCCGACTAGCGGGGCGCACAGATACGCAGTATTTT,CASLRLAGRTDTQYF
TRBV6-2/TRBV6-3,TRBJ2-2,-,-,TGTGCCAGCAGTTATTATGCGAACACCGGGGAGCTGTTTTTT,CASSYYANTGELFF
TRBV13,TRBJ2-1,-,-,TGTGCCAGCAGCTTAGGCAAAAGGGGTTGGGAGCAGTTCTTC,CASSLGKRGWEQFF
TRBV5-4,TRBJ1-5,-,-,TGTGCCAGCAGCCAGTCGGGGGGCAATCAGCCCCAGCATTTT,CASSQSGGNQPQHF
TRBV12-3/TRBV12-4,TRBJ1-2,-,-,TGTGCCAGCACCCTAGTTTTGACAGGAGGCTACACCTTC,CASTLVLTGGYTF
TRBV7-8,TRBJ2-7,-,TRBD2,TGTGCCAGCAGCCCTGGGGGACTAGCGGTGTCCTACGAGCAGTACTTC,CASSPGGLAVSYEQYF
TRBV15,TRBJ2-7,-,-,TGTGCCACCAGCAGAGAGCAGTTTGGGACACCTCCGGGGTACGAGCAGTACTTC,CATSREQFGTPPGYEQYF
TRBV2,TRBJ2-2,-,TRBD2,TGTGCCAGCAGAGCGGGACGGGACACCGGGGAGCTGTTTTTT,CASRAGRDTGELFF
TRBV5-4,TRBJ2-1,-,-,TGTGCCAGCAGCGGGACCCTAGGGGGTTATGAGCAGTTCTTC,CASSGTLGGYEQFF
TRBV20-1,TRBJ2-5,once,TRBD2,TGCAGTGCTAGTCTTATTAGCGGGAGAGAGACCCAGTACTTC,CSASLISGRETQYF
TRBV28,TRBJ1-2,-,-,TGTGCCAGCACTCGGCGGGGGGCAAACTATGGCTACACCTTC,CASTRRGANYGYTF
TRBV7-3,TRBJ2-1,-,TRBD2,TGTGCCAGCAGCTTATCGTGGACTAGCGGCGAGCAGTTCTTC,CASSLSWTSGEQFF
TRBV18,TRBJ1-4,few,TRBD1,TGTGCCAGCTCACCAACTACAGGGGGAGCTGGGGAAAAACTGTTTTTT,CASSPTTGGAGEKLFF
TRBV9,TRBJ1-6,few,-,TGTGCCAGCAGCGTAGAAAGTCACAGCTCCTATAATTCACCCCTCCACTTT,CASSVESHSSYNSPLHF
TRBV6-2/TRBV6-3,TRBJ2-5,-,TRBD2,TGTGCCAGCAGTTACTCGATCCTAGCGGGGGGAGGGGAATCCCAGTACTTC,CASSYSILAGGGESQYF
TRBV10-2,TRBJ2-3,once,TRBD1,TGCGCCAGCAGCCCCAGGGGGGATACGCAGTATTTT,CASSPRGDTQYF
TRBV6-1,TRBJ1-5,-,TRBD1,TGTGCCAGCAGTGAAGAGACAGGGAATCAGCCCCAGCATTTT,CASSEETGNQPQHF
TRBV4-2,TRBJ2-7,-,-,TGTGCCAGCAGCCCGGACAGTCCCTACGAGCAGTACTTC,CASSPDSPYEQYF
TRBV5-1,TRBJ2-1,-,TRBD2,TGCGCCAGCAGCTTTGGCGGGGGGGCCAACAATGAGCAGTTCTTC,CASSFGGGANNEQFF
TRBV4-2,TRBJ2-1,-,-,TGTGCCAGCAGCCAAGATCCAGGCTCTACCTCGCTCCTCAATGAGCAGTTCTTC,CASSQDPGSTSLLNEQFF
TRBV7-9,TRBJ1-5,-,-,TGTGCCAGCAGCTTAGTTCGGCAGGGTTTGGGCAATCAGCCCCAGCATTTT,CASSLVRQGLGNQPQHF
TRBV6-5,TRBJ1-4,-,-,TGTGCCAGCAGTTTCCGGGACACCTATAATGAAAAACTGTTTTTT,CASSFRDTYNEKLFF
TRBV19,TRBJ2-1,-,TRBD2,TGTGCCAGTAGCCAGGGGACTAGCGGCGATGAGCAGTTCTTC,CASSQGTSGDEQFF
TRBV3-1/TRBV3-2,TRBJ2-7,-,TRBD2,TGTGCCAGCAGCTATTATCCTAGCGGTAGCTCCTACGAGCAGTACTTC,CASSYYPSGSSYEQYF
TRBV1,TRBJ1-4,once,-,TGCACCAGCAGCCAAGATCAGGGTCGGAATGAAAAACTGTTTTTT,CTSSQDQGRNEKLFF
TRBV27,TRBJ2-1,-,-,TGTGCCAGCAGTTCCCGGGTCTACAATGAGCAGTTCTTC,CASSSRVYNEQFF
TRBV7-6,TRBJ2-1,-,-,TGTGCCAGCAGCTTAGGCCGAGCCGGGGGCAATGAGCAGTTCTTC,CASSLGRAGGNEQFF
TRBV10-2,TRBJ1-3,-,TRBD1,TGCGCCACCGAGGACAGGGATGGAAACACCATATATTTT,CATEDRDGNTIYF
TRBV15,TRBJ2-5,-,-,TGTGCCATCAAGCTAGAGGGTAGAGAGACCCAGTACTTC,CAIKLEGRETQYF
TRBV27,TRBJ1-1,-,TRBD1,TGTGCCAGCAGTTTAAACAGGGGGCTCGTTGAAGCTTTCTTT,CASSLNRGLVEAFF
TRBV6-2/TRBV6-3,TRBJ1-1,once,-,TGTGCCAGCAGTTACGTGAAAGGGGATACTGAAGCTTTCTTT,CASSYVKGDTEAFF
TRBV5-4,TRBJ2-1,-,TRBD2,TGTGCCAGCAGCTTGGATGGGACTAGCGTAAAAAATGAGCAGTTCTTC,CASSLDGTSVKNEQFF
TRBV29-1,TRBJ1-2,medium-sized,TRBD1,TGCAGCGTTGCCGGGACAGCCGCTTTATTTTTC,CSVAGTAALFF
TRBV6-1,TRBJ1-1,-,-,TGTGCCAGCAGTGAAGCGCTTCGACGGGACACTGAAGCTTTCTTT,CASSEALRRDTEAFF